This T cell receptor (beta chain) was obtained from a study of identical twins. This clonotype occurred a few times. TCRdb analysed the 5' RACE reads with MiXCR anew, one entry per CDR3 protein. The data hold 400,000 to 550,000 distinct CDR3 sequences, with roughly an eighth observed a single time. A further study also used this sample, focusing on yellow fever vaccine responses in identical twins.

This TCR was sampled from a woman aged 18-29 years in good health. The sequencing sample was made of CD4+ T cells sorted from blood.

CDR3 coding DNA: TGTGCCAGCAGTACAGGGGGCCCGCGAAATCAGCCCCAGCATTTT. Protein: CASSTGGPRNQPQHF. The chain employs TRBV6-1 and TRBJ1-5; TRBD1 matches at 9 bases. Losses at the gene ends were 5 bases for V and 4 bases for J; bases not matched to a gene: 6. Germline loops: CDR1 MNHNS, CDR2 SASEGT. The CDR3 runs 15 residues.